This T cell receptor beta chain originates from a study of blood T cell repertoires in COVID-19. Clones were read by immunoSEQ multiplex PCR, and TCRdb kept only the in-frame ones, dropping some. The table lists about half a million clones, roughly nine tenths of them singletons. J gave up 5 bases and V 7 bases, and 8 bases lay outside the gene matches. The CDR3 consists of 14 residues. Germline lookup yields CDR1 SGHTA and CDR2 FQGNSA. J is TRBJ2-3 and V is TRBV7-2; TRBD2 agrees at 8 bases. This sequence was found in a woman in her sixties who had recovered from COVID-19. Sequencing was performed on PBMCs or T cells enriched from blood (not recorded which). The DNA of the CDR3 is TGTGCCAGCATGGAGGTCGGGGGGGGAGATACGCAGTATTTT. Its protein is CASMEVGGGDTQYF. Based on the CDR3 plus reference TRBV7-2 and TRBJ2-3, the full variable domain is GAGVSQSPSNKVTEKGKDVELRCDPISGHTALYWYRQSLGQGLEFLIYFQGNSAPDKSGLPSDRFSAERTGGSVSTLTIQRTQQEDSAVYLCASMEVGGGDTQYFGPGTRLTVL.